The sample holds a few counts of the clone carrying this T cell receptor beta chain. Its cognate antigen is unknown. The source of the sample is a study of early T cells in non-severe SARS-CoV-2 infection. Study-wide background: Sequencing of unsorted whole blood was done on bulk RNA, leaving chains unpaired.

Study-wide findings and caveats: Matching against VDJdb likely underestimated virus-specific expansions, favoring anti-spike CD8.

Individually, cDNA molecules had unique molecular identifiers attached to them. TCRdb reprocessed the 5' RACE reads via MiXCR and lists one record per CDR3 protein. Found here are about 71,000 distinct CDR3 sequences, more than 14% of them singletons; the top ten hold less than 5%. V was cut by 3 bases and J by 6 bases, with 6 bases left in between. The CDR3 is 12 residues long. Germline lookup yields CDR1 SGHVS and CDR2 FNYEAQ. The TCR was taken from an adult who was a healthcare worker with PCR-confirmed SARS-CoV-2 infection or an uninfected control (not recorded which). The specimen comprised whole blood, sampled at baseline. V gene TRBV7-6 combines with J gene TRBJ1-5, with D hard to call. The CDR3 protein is CASSFGSQPQHF. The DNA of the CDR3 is TGTGCCAGCAGCTTCGGCAGTCAGCCCCAGCATTTT.